The entry below describes one T cell receptor (beta chain). Only a few counts were recorded for this clone. No cognate antigen has been identified for it. Within one base of it there is no much larger clone, and no base qualities were kept. This sample is part of a study of chemoradiotherapy in HPV16-positive cancers (dated by TCRdb to between 2021 and 2022). Study-level background: Using functional T-cell assays on cells from two HPV16-positive patients, the researchers defined candidate HPV-specific T-cell clones and common TCR motifs. TCR repertoires from under 90 patients with HPV-related cancers were then used to track the candidate HPV-specific TCRs and motifs. The study asked whether T-cell immunity against the HPV oncoproteins E6 and E7 changes during chemoradiotherapy and whether it affects survival.

The method was the immunoSEQ multiplex PCR assay. The immuneACCESS repertoire file appears here via TCRdb, limited to in-frame rearrangements. These files lack a portion of the clones; in checked studies, under half of the deficit traces to unresolved V genes, and the cause of the others is not known. Present in this sample are just under 5,000 clones, about 96% of which were seen just once. The leading ten clones occupy about 3% of the sample. Repertoires were sampled multiple times during chemoradiotherapy, which allowed clonal expansion in the tumor microenvironment to be followed. V sheds 3 bases and J sheds 3 bases, leaving 12 bases between their ends. The germline V gene yields MNHNS for CDR1 and SASEGT for CDR2. The CDR3 runs 14 residues from the cysteine to the phenylalanine. Only CDR3 DNA remains: 42 bases, in frame from the first base. The paper as a whole reports these results and caveats: The functional definition of HPV-specific T cells came from only a couple of HPV16-positive patients, and the survival association was reported for HPV16-positive patients. Expansion of candidate HPV-specific clones and E7-related TCR motifs was observed in the tumor microenvironment during treatment, whereas no such expansion was observed for non-HPV-specific T cells. In HPV16-positive patients, expansion of HPV-responsive T cells during chemoradiotherapy was found to be associated with improved recurrence-free survival.

The chain employs TRBV6-1 and TRBJ2-7; the D gene assignment is perhaps TRBD1 or TRBD2, with each matching 5 bases. The sample here was tumor tissue, taken from a patient who underwent chemoradiotherapy. The receptor was isolated from a human donor with HPV-associated anogenital cancer. The DNA reads as follows: TGTGCCAGCAGTGAGGGGTTTGGGGGCTACGAGCAGTACTTC. This is translated as CASSEGFGGYEQYF.